This T cell receptor beta chain derives from a study of glioma-infiltrating T cells after dendritic cell vaccination. On the study more broadly: Patients received autologous tumor lysate-pulsed dendritic cell vaccination between about 2003 and 2012.

Patients had residual fresh-frozen tumor tissue and more than two years of survival data. Before vaccination, two weeks after the third vaccination, and at progression, PBMC were collected. Up to about 2 ug genomic DNA was used for TCRB CDR3 amplification. The data were produced by immunoSEQ multiplex PCR, yet TCRdb's version contains in-frame clones alone and is incomplete. The profile shows some 100,000 clones, approximately 80% of them singletons. Germline V lookup: CDR1 SGHAT, CDR2 FQNNGV. The CDR3 runs 14 residues. V shed 1 base and J shed 5 bases, with 12 bases lying between them. Sequencing used blood, obtained before dendritic cell vaccination. The chain has TRBV11-2 and TRBJ2-7; perhaps TRBD2 as D (6 bases). The sequence was obtained from a human donor with glioblastoma. CDR3 sequence: CASSLGRTGDEQYF. CDR3 DNA: TGTGCCAGCAGCTTAGGCCGGACGGGGGACGAGCAGTACTTC.